Below are 25 T cell receptor beta chains sequenced from a single sample in a study of blood T cell repertoires in COVID-19. This table comes from immunoSEQ multiplex PCR, and its TCRdb copy is limited to in-frame clones, with some not included. The table records roughly 100,000 clones, about 86% of them present only once. The sequenced material came from peripheral blood. The receptors derive from a woman aged 80 or over with acute or convalescent COVID-19.

The J gene is TRBJ2-2, the V gene TRBV5-1; 7 bases map to TRBD2. The CDR3 totals 16 residues. Germline values: CDR1 SGHRS, CDR2 YFSETQ. V lost 0 bases to trimming and J lost 6 bases; unmatched junction nucleotides: 8. As DNA, the CDR3 is TGCGCCAGCAGCTTGGTCGCGCGGGGGTCCCCCGGGGAGCTGTTTTTT. Protein sequence: CASSLVARGSPGELFF.

The chain employs TRBV2 and TRBJ2-1; 10 bases are shared with TRBD1. Germline CDR1 is SNHLY and CDR2 is FYNNEI. The CDR3 runs to 15 residues. J was trimmed by 4 bases and V by 1 base; bases with no gene match: 1. The CDR3 here is CASSEGQGAYNEQFF. CDR3 DNA: TGTGCCAGCAGTGAAGGACAGGGGGCATACAATGAGCAGTTCTTC.

The chain uses TRBV9 and TRBJ2-3, with D uncertain. V lost 4 bases to trimming and J lost 6 bases, with 9 bases between them. The length of the CDR3 is 12 residues. Per the germline V gene, CDR1 is SGDLS and CDR2 is YYNGEE. CDR3 amino acids: CASSPPSDTQYF. The CDR3 DNA reads TGTGCCAGCAGCCCCCCTTCGGATACGCAGTATTTT. Full variable domain (remainder filled in from reference TRBV9 and TRBJ2-3): DSGVTQTPKHLITATGQRVTLRCSPRSGDLSVYWYQQSLDQGLQFLIQYYNGEERAKGNILERFSAQQFPDLHSELNLSSLELGDSALYFCASSPPSDTQYFGPGTRLTVL.

The rearrangement joins TRBV5-1 to TRBJ2-7; TRBD1 aligns across 8 bases. The trim removed 4 bases at V and 0 bases at J, leaving 6 bases unmatched. The CDR3 length is 15 residues. Germline CDR1 reads SGHRS; CDR2 reads YFSETQ. Written as DNA, the CDR3 is TGCGCCAGCAGCCCTACAGGGGGGAGCTCCTACGAGCAGTACTTC. Translating gives CASSPTGGSSYEQYF.

This clone was seen a single time. The CDR3 DNA sequence: TGCGCCAGCGGACAGCTCACAACTAATGAAAAACTGTTTTTT. Amino acids: CASGQLTTNEKLFF. The rearrangement links TRBV5-1 to TRBJ1-4; maybe TRBD1 (6 bases). The V end lost 7 bases, the J end lost 0 bases, and 10 bases lay between the germline ends. This CDR3 spans 14 amino acids. Germline CDR1 is SGHRS and CDR2 is YFSETQ.

The chain employs TRBV6-4 and TRBJ1-4; no definite D call. V lost 6 bases, J lost 10 bases, and 18 bases lay in between. This CDR3 has 14 amino acids. CDR1 MRHNA and CDR2 SNTAGT come from the germline V gene. The CDR3 DNA reads TGTGCCAGCAGCCCCTTTTTCGGGAAGGGAAAACTGTTTTTT. Its protein is CASSPFFGKGKLFF.

The chain links TRBV2 to TRBJ2-5, with 8 bases that match TRBD2. V lost 4 bases to trimming and J lost 5 bases; unmatched junction nucleotides: 6. The CDR3 loop spans 14 amino acids. Germline V gene data show CDR1 as SNHLY and CDR2 as FYNNEI. CDR3 in DNA: TGTGCCAGCAGTGGGGGCGGGGGGCAGGAGACCCAGTACTTC. It codes for CASSGGGGQETQYF. Full variable domain (missing parts from reference TRBV2 and TRBJ2-5): EPEVTQTPSHQVTQMGQEVILRCVPISNHLYFYWYRQILGQKVEFLVSFYNNEISEKSEIFDDQFSVERPDGSNFTLKIRSTKLEDSAMYFCASSGGGGQETQYFGPGTRLLVL.

The CDR3 nucleotides are TGTGCCAGCAGCTTGAGGGACAGGGAGGCAGATACGCAGTATTTT. Translating it yields CASSLRDREADTQYF. This chain uses TRBV5-6 with TRBJ2-3, with 9 bases that match TRBD1. J gave up 4 bases and V 1 base, and 4 bases lay outside the gene matches. The CDR3 totals 15 residues. The germline V gene has CDR1 SGHDT and CDR2 YYEEEE.

The chain links TRBV9 to TRBJ1-2, with 10 bases aligning to TRBD1. Germline assignment: CDR1 SGDLS and CDR2 YYNGEE. V gave up 0 bases and J gave up 8 bases; unmatched junction bases: 7. CDR3 length: 15 residues. The CDR3 spells CASSVAPTGGGGYTF. As DNA, the CDR3 is TGTGCCAGCAGCGTAGCCCCGACAGGGGGCGGCGGCTACACCTTC.

This clone was found a few times. In DNA, the CDR3 is TGTGCCAGCACAACCACATCCTACGAGCAGTACTTC. Protein product: CASTTTSYEQYF. V is TRBV11-2 and J is TRBJ2-7; D ambiguous. CDR3 size: 12 residues. Germline V CDR1 and CDR2: SGHAT, FQNNGV. Trimming stripped 7 bases from V and 1 base from J, with 8 bases between.

J is TRBJ2-5 and V is TRBV29-1, with D perhaps TRBD2 (5 bases). In germline, CDR1 is SQVTM, CDR2 ANQGSEA. V was pared by 5 bases and J by 4 bases, with 20 bases between. The CDR3 runs to 15 residues. This CDR3 is CSVRGTRDASETQYF. The CDR3 region has the DNA TGCAGCGTTCGGGGAACCCGTGATGCATCAGAGACCCAGTACTTC. The entire variable domain, with the rest obtained from reference TRBV29-1 and TRBJ2-5, is as follows: SAVISQKPSRDICQRGTSLTIQCQVDSQVTMMFWYRQQPGQSLTLIATANQGSEATYESGFVIDKFPISRPNLTFSTLTVSNMSPEDSSIYLCSVRGTRDASETQYFGPGTRLLVL.

The chain employs TRBV15 and TRBJ1-1; D remains unclear. Germline V gene lookup returns CDR1 LNHNV and CDR2 YYDKDF (reference sequence). The germline V and J ends were trimmed by 2 bases and 0 bases, with 4 bases remaining between them. The CDR3 totals 13 residues. The CDR3 region is CATSRQLNTEAFF. The CDR3 nucleotides are TGTGCCACCAGCAGACAATTGAACACTGAAGCTTTCTTT.

The rearrangement links TRBV11-2 to TRBJ1-1, with 10 positions matching TRBD1. This CDR3 comprises 14 residues. Germline values: CDR1 SGHAT, CDR2 FQNNGV. After removal of 5 bases from V and 3 bases from J, the junction contained 3 bases not matched to a gene. This chain's CDR3 is CASSRQGAYTEAFF. The DNA for the CDR3 is TGTGCCAGCAGCCGACAGGGGGCTTACACTGAAGCTTTCTTT.

The chain uses TRBV11-3 and TRBJ1-3, with D possibly TRBD1 on 6 matching bases. V was clipped by 6 bases and J by 0 bases, with 18 bases between them. Germline-derived CDR1 and CDR2 are SGHNT and YENEEA. This CDR3 has 17 amino acids. The CDR3 nucleotides are TGTGCCAGCAGTTACATCGGACAGTCGAGCTCTGGAAACACCATATATTTT. Translating it yields CASSYIGQSSSGNTIYF.

The chain is built from TRBV5-1 and TRBJ2-1, with 14 bases matching TRBD2. Germline CDR1 is SGHRS and CDR2 is YFSETQ. This CDR3 region has 14 residues. V shed 3 bases and J 8 bases; nucleotides not matched to a gene: 1. The CDR3: CASSSGLAGDEQFF. Written as DNA, the CDR3 is TGCGCCAGCAGCTCGGGACTAGCGGGGGATGAGCAGTTCTTC.

This rearrangement joins TRBV2 to TRBJ1-2; D gene uncertain. Trimming removed 4 bases at V and 0 bases at J, with 9 bases between. This CDR3 is built from 14 residues. Germline loops: CDR1 SNHLY, CDR2 FYNNEI. CDR3 sequence reads: CASSVRVSNYGYTF. The CDR3 DNA reads TGTGCCAGCAGTGTCCGAGTGTCTAACTATGGCTACACCTTC. The whole variable domain, filled in from reference TRBV2 and TRBJ1-2, reads EPEVTQTPSHQVTQMGQEVILRCVPISNHLYFYWYRQILGQKVEFLVSFYNNEISEKSEIFDDQFSVERPDGSNFTLKIRSTKLEDSAMYFCASSVRVSNYGYTFGSGTRLTVV.

This chain connects TRBV9 to TRBJ2-5; D is ambiguous. V lost 6 bases and J 2 bases, leaving 17 bases between the germline ends. CDR3 length: 15 residues. Germline CDR1 and CDR2: SGDLS and YYNGEE. The CDR3 sequence: CASTPGGRLQETQYF. CDR3 DNA: TGTGCCAGCACCCCCGGTGGCAGGTTACAAGAGACCCAGTACTTC. Using reference TRBV9 and TRBJ2-5 for the parts outside the CDR3, the full variable domain is DSGVTQTPKHLITATGQRVTLRCSPRSGDLSVYWYQQSLDQGLQFLIQYYNGEERAKGNILERFSAQQFPDLHSELNLSSLELGDSALYFCASTPGGRLQETQYFGPGTRLLVL.

The CDR3 nucleotides are TGTGCCTGGAGTGTAGGGACAGGAAGCTATGGCTACACCTTC. It yields the protein CAWSVGTGSYGYTF. The chain links TRBV30 to TRBJ1-2; 8 bases fit TRBD1. The J segment lost 4 bases and the V segment lost 0 bases, leaving 4 bases of the junction unmatched. The CDR3 sequence is 14 residues long. Germline V gives CDR1 GTSNPN, CDR2 SVGIG (reference sequence). Full variable domain (rest looked up from reference TRBV30 and TRBJ1-2): SQTIHQWPATLVQPVGSPLSLECTVEGTSNPNLYWYRQAAGRGLQLLFYSVGIGQISSEVPQNLSASRPQDRQFILSSKKLLLSDSGFYLCAWSVGTGSYGYTFGSGTRLTVV.

The chain carries TRBV18 and TRBJ1-2, with D uncertain. Trimming took 6 bases from V and 2 from J, leaving 10 bases between them. The CDR3 is 13 amino acids. Germline V CDR1 and CDR2: KGHSH, LQKENI. CDR3 sequence (DNA): TGTGCCAGCTCCCCCGACGGGAACTATGGCTACACCTTC. Translating it yields CASSPDGNYGYTF.

The gene calls are TRBV11-3 and TRBJ2-2, with 7 positions matching TRBD1. The CDR3 covers 14 residues. Germline V gene lookup returns CDR1 SGHNT and CDR2 YENEEA. V shed 3 bases and J 3 bases; nucleotides not matched to a gene: 1. The CDR3 DNA follows: TGTGCCAGCAGCTTGGGACAGCACACCGGGGAGCTGTTTTTT. Protein: CASSLGQHTGELFF. Variable domain in full (rest from reference TRBV11-3 and TRBJ2-2): EAGVVQSPRYKIIEKKQPVAFWCNPISGHNTLYWYLQNLGQGPELLIRYENEEAVDDSQLPKDRFSAERLKGVDSTLKIQPAELGDSAVYLCASSLGQHTGELFFGEGSRLTVL.

The CDR3 coding sequence is TGCGCCAGCAGCCGGACAGATTCGAACACTGAAGCTTTCTTT. Translated: CASSRTDSNTEAFF. This chain connects TRBV4-1 to TRBJ1-1; possible D gene TRBD1, 6 bases. Trimming removed 4 bases at V and 1 base at J, with 10 bases between. CDR3 length: 14 amino acids. In germline, CDR1 is MGHRA, CDR2 YSYEKL.

This chain joins TRBV13 and TRBJ2-7, with 8 bases identical to TRBD2. Unmatched junction bases numbered 10, after V lost 3 bases and J lost 6 bases. CDR1 is PRHDT and CDR2 is FYEKMQ in the germline V gene (reference sequence). The CDR3 runs to 15 residues. The CDR3 DNA sequence: TGTGCCAGCAGCTTTAGGTCCGGGACTAGGAGCGAGCAGTACTTC. Translated, it gives CASSFRSGTRSEQYF.

This clone was seen once. This chain's CDR3 is CASSQDRGLKQFF. Written as DNA, the CDR3 is TGTGCCAGCAGCCAAGACAGGGGGCTAAAACAGTTCTTC. This chain connects TRBV3-1 (or the pseudogene TRBV3-2) to TRBJ2-1, with 8 bases matching TRBD1. Unmatched junction bases numbered 5, after V lost 0 bases and J lost 13 bases. CDR3 length equals 13 residues. In germline, CDR1 is LGHDT, CDR2 YNNKEL (reference sequence).

The V and J genes are TRBV5-1 and TRBJ1-2, with D perhaps TRBD1 (6 bases). The length of the CDR3 is 14 residues. Germline-derived CDR1 and CDR2 are SGHRS and YFSETQ. V lost 0 bases, J lost 6 bases, and 12 bases lay in between. The CDR3 sequence: CASSLAGELDGYTF. CDR3 nucleotide sequence: TGCGCCAGCAGCTTGGCAGGGGAATTAGATGGCTACACCTTC.

This sequence joins TRBV5-1 and TRBJ1-2; D is ambiguous. V was clipped by 0 bases and J by 8 bases, with 11 bases between them. The CDR3 sequence is 13 residues long. Germline assignment: CDR1 SGHRS and CDR2 YFSETQ. Here the CDR3 DNA reads TGCGCCAGCAGCTTGGGCAGTCTGAGGGGCTACACCTTC. Protein product: CASSLGSLRGYTF.